These 20 T cell receptor beta chains originate from one sample sequenced in a study of cytomegalovirus exposure and HLA in healthy donors (dated by TCRdb to 2015 to 2018). Preparation of the library involved the immunoSEQ multiplex PCR assay. For the multiplex PCR, a mixture combining 60 forward primers for TCR Vbeta segments and 13 reverse primers for TCR Jbeta segments was used. The table was pulled from immuneACCESS by TCRdb, which kept in-frame rearrangements only. Such tables lose some clones; where checked, under half of the loss comes from unresolved V genes, and the rest has no known cause. The sample data list around 150,000 clones, and about 79% of these were observed just once. 6.4% of the sample comes from the top ten. Sequencing used PBMCs. The source of these receptors is a man aged 50 to 60 in good health and CMV-seropositive.

The J gene is TRBJ1-6, the V gene TRBV5-1; D ambiguous. The CDR3 is made up of 14 amino acids. The V end lost 0 bases, the J end lost 9 bases, and 10 bases lay between the germline ends. CDR1 is SGHRS, CDR2 YFSETQ, per germline. The CDR3 spells CASSLDPRGSPLHF. CDR3 coding DNA: TGCGCCAGCAGCTTGGACCCCCGGGGTTCACCCCTCCACTTT.

With regard to this clone: At one end, the junction sequence differs from germline, possibly due to a read error. This chain links TRBV7-9 with TRBJ1-2; D perhaps matches TRBD1 (5 bases). The length of the CDR3 is 17 residues. Germline CDR1 and CDR2: SEHNR and FQNEAQ (reference sequence). Here the CDR3 DNA reads TGTTCCAGCAGCTTAATAATTACGGGGGAGTCTAACTATGGCTACACCTTC. This codes for CSSSLIITGESNYGYTF.

There are a few counts of this clone. The chain has TRBV10-1 and TRBJ1-1; D remains ambiguous. Deletions cut 8 bases from V and 3 bases from J, with 7 bases between. The CDR3 runs 11 residues. Germline CDR1 reads WNHNN; CDR2 reads SYGVQD (reference sequence). The CDR3 coding sequence is TGCGCCAGCTGGAGAGACACTGAAGCTTTCTTT. Translated, it gives CASWRDTEAFF.

The chain carries TRBV7-6 and TRBJ2-3; D is perhaps TRBD2 (6 bases). The ends were cut back, 7 bases at V and 2 bases at J, with 16 bases in the middle. Germline lookup yields CDR1 SGHVS and CDR2 FNYEAQ. This CDR3 spans 15 amino acids. The CDR3 region has the DNA TGTGCCAGCACCAGAGAAATGGGACTCACAGATACGCAGTATTTT. Its translation: CASTREMGLTDTQYF.

This clone was observed a single time. This rearrangement joins TRBV5-4 to TRBJ1-1; D is uncertain. With 4 bases removed from V and 4 bases from J, the gap between germline ends came to 14 bases. The CDR3 has 14 amino acids. Germline CDR1 and CDR2: SGHNT and YYREEE (reference sequence). The CDR3: CASSTGVTGTEAFF. Here the CDR3 DNA reads TGTGCCAGCAGCACGGGAGTGACGGGCACTGAAGCTTTCTTT.

This chain connects TRBV19 to TRBJ1-1; D is possibly TRBD1 (5 bases). The V gene lost 3 bases and the J gene lost 0 bases, with 8 bases spanning the gap. From germline, CDR1 is LNHDA and CDR2 SQIVND (reference sequence). CDR3 size: 14 residues. CDR3 amino acids: CASSIDSMNTEAFF. The DNA of the CDR3 is TGTGCCAGTAGTATCGACAGCATGAACACTGAAGCTTTCTTT.

The gene calls are TRBV10-2 and TRBJ2-7; TRBD1 matches 11 bases. The CDR3 runs to 12 residues. V lost 6 bases to trimming and J lost 7 bases; unmatched junction nucleotides: 2. Germline assignment: CDR1 WSHSY and CDR2 SAAADI. This CDR3 reads CASRDRGREQYV. The CDR3 DNA reads TGCGCCAGCAGGGACAGGGGGCGTGAGCAGTACGTC.

The V and J genes are TRBV30 and TRBJ2-3; 8 positions match TRBD2. The CDR3 loop spans 18 amino acids. Germline CDR1 GTSNPN, CDR2 SVGIG (reference sequence). Losses at the gene ends were 0 bases for V and 0 bases for J; bases not matched to a gene: 11. The CDR3 protein is CAWSVGRLAGSSTDTQYF. In DNA form, the CDR3 reads TGTGCCTGGAGTGTGGGCCGGCTAGCGGGCTCTAGCACAGATACGCAGTATTTT.

The chain uses TRBV6-5 and TRBJ1-2, with TRBD1 matching over 10 bases. The CDR3 sequence is 14 residues long. After removal of 6 bases from V and 3 bases from J, the junction contained 4 bases not matched to a gene. Germline CDR1 is MNHEY and CDR2 is SVGAGI. The CDR3 DNA reads TGTGCCAGCAGGGATGACAGGGGGCACTATGGCTACACCTTC. This encodes CASRDDRGHYGYTF.

V is TRBV5-6 and J is TRBJ1-6; tentatively, D is TRBD1 (6 bases). Trimming removed 0 bases at V and 9 bases at J, with 10 bases between. The germline V gene has CDR1 SGHDT and CDR2 YYEEEE. There are 14 residues in the CDR3. CDR3 region: CASSLGQTGSPLHF. CDR3 in DNA: TGTGCCAGCAGCTTGGGCCAGACAGGTTCACCCCTCCACTTT.

This clone was counted once. This chain joins TRBV15 and TRBJ1-2; 7 positions agree with TRBD1. The V segment lost 1 base and the J segment 2 bases; nucleotides outside the gene matches: 1. Looked up from germline, CDR1 is LNHNV and CDR2 is YYDKDF (reference sequence). The CDR3 has 14 amino acids. The CDR3 loop reads CATSRAQGNYGYTF. CDR3 DNA sequence: TGTGCCACCAGCAGAGCACAGGGGAACTATGGCTACACCTTC. Looking up the rest from reference TRBV15 and TRBJ1-2 gives the full variable domain: DAMVIQNPRYQVTQFGKPVTLSCSQTLNHNVMYWYQQKSSQAPKLLFHYYDKDFNNEADTPDNFQSRRPNTSFCFLDIRSPGLGDTAMYLCATSRAQGNYGYTFGSGTRLTVV.

The CDR3 sequence is CAISAGQGFDEQYF. The CDR3, as DNA: TGTGCCATCAGCGCAGGACAGGGGTTCGACGAGCAGTACTTC. The chain is built from TRBV10-3 and TRBJ2-7; the match to TRBD1 covers 9 bases. There are 14 residues in the CDR3. Unmatched junction bases numbered 8, after V lost 6 bases and J lost 5 bases. Germline V gene sequence: CDR1 ENHRY, CDR2 SYGVKD.

The V and J genes are TRBV27 and TRBJ2-1; 13 nucleotides line up with TRBD2. The germline V gene has CDR1 MNHEY and CDR2 SMNVEV (reference sequence). V lost 9 bases to trimming and J lost 6 bases; unmatched junction nucleotides: 8. This CDR3 is built from 15 residues. CDR3 in DNA: TGTGCCAGTGTCGATGGACTAGCGGGAGCCAATGAGCAGTTCTTC. This encodes CASVDGLAGANEQFF.

This clone has a single count. The V call is TRBV5-1, the J call TRBJ1-2; a weak D match, TRBD1 (5 bases). Trimming stripped 0 bases from V and 2 bases from J, with 8 bases between. There are 14 residues in the CDR3. Germline V gene sequence: CDR1 SGHRS, CDR2 YFSETQ. CDR3 in DNA: TGCGCCAGCAGCTTGGGGACACCAAACTATGGCTACACCTTC. Translating it yields CASSLGTPNYGYTF.

The chain employs TRBV27 and TRBJ2-2; 13 bases are a match to TRBD2. The CDR3 runs 16 residues. Per germline, CDR1 MNHEY and CDR2 SMNVEV (reference sequence). After removal of 6 bases from V and 7 bases from J, the junction contained 8 bases not matched to a gene. In DNA, the CDR3 is TGTGCCAGCAGAAGACTAGCGGGAGGAGGGGGCGGGGAGCTGTTTTTT. This codes for CASRRLAGGGGGELFF.

The V gene is TRBV2, the J gene TRBJ2-4; D is uncertain. The germline V and J ends were trimmed by 6 bases and 2 bases, with 5 bases remaining between them. Germline CDR1 is SNHLY and CDR2 is FYNNEI. This CDR3 has 12 residues. This CDR3 is CASSGTKNIQYF. The CDR3 region has the DNA TGTGCCAGCAGCGGTACCAAAAACATTCAGTACTTC. The full variable domain, completed using reference TRBV2 and TRBJ2-4, is EPEVTQTPSHQVTQMGQEVILRCVPISNHLYFYWYRQILGQKVEFLVSFYNNEISEKSEIFDDQFSVERPDGSNFTLKIRSTKLEDSAMYFCASSGTKNIQYFGAGTRLSVL.

This sequence joins TRBV7-9 and TRBJ1-5, with TRBD1 matching over 10 bases. The CDR3 is 13 residues long. Germline CDR1 is SEHNR and CDR2 is FQNEAQ (reference sequence). Losses at the gene ends were 4 bases for V and 7 bases for J; bases not matched to a gene: 1. CDR3 loop: CASSWDRGQPQHF. In DNA, the CDR3 is TGTGCCAGCAGCTGGGACAGGGGACAGCCCCAGCATTTT.

This clone was seen a single time. This rearrangement joins TRBV5-1 to TRBJ2-7; 8 bases line up with TRBD1. The CDR3 runs to 13 residues. With V trimmed by 3 bases and J by 2 bases, 1 base remained unmatched. CDR1 is SGHRS, CDR2 YFSETQ, per germline. The CDR3: CASSWDRTYEQYF. CDR3 DNA sequence: TGCGCCAGCAGCTGGGACAGGACCTACGAGCAGTACTTC.

The genes are TRBV7-3 and TRBJ2-3; 11 nucleotides agree with TRBD2. CDR3 size: 16 residues. The junction had 5 bases not matched to a gene; V was cut back by 5 bases and J by 1 base. Germline V lookup: CDR1 SGHTA, CDR2 FQGTGA. The CDR3 protein is CASSPGTSGGTDTQYF. CDR3 DNA: TGTGCCAGCAGCCCTGGGACTAGCGGAGGCACAGATACGCAGTATTTT.

The chain carries TRBV7-9 and TRBJ2-4; 8 nucleotides agree with TRBD1. V shed 2 bases, J shed 1 base, and the junction held 10 bases outside the gene matches. The V gene's germline CDR1 is SEHNR and CDR2 FQNEAQ (reference sequence). This CDR3 has 18 amino acids. CDR3 amino acids: CASSLSPDRGFAKNIQYF. CDR3 DNA: TGTGCCAGCAGCTTATCCCCTGACAGGGGTTTTGCCAAAAACATTCAGTACTTC.